This TCR beta chain is drawn from a study of blood T cell repertoires in COVID-19. Study details: The United States, Italy and Spain supplied acute and convalescent COVID-19 samples. Sources were T cells, B-cell-depleted T cells, or PBMCs; the material itself was cDNA or gDNA.

In the authors' workflow: By means of reference gene primer amplification, nucleated cell counts were estimated. TCRdb keeps only in-frame clones here, not all; method: immunoSEQ multiplex PCR. D and trimming come from the DNA, and the V and J calls and clone size come from that table. The sample includes about 50,000 clones, about 82% of them seen just once. CDR3 size: 13 residues. CDR1 and CDR2 from the germline V gene are LGHNA and YNFKEQ. The V end was cut by 0 bases, the J end by 6 bases, with 8 bases between. The V and J genes are TRBV4-2 and TRBJ1-1; tentatively, D is TRBD1 (6 bases). The TCR originated in a woman aged 60-75 years with acute or convalescent COVID-19. The sequencing sample was made of peripheral blood. CDR3 sequence: CASSQDWTAEAFF. The CDR3 bases are TGTGCCAGCAGCCAAGATTGGACAGCTGAAGCTTTCTTT.